What follows are 21 T cell receptor beta chains derived from one specimen sequenced in a study of patients and donors after allogeneic stem cell transplantation. TCRdb re-called the RT-PCR reads through MiXCR, storing one row per CDR3 protein. The repertoire includes 150,000 to 200,000 distinct CDR3 sequences, around 41% of them detected once, and about 33% sits in the top ten. The sequencing sample was made of blood, either unsorted or a sorted T cell fraction (not recorded which). All receptors come from a human donor who was either an allogeneic HSCT recipient or a stem cell or donor lymphocyte infusion donor (not recorded which). It is not recorded whose cells these are; they may come from a transplant donor.

This chain joins TRBV11-2 and TRBJ1-1, with D unresolved. Between the trimmed V and J ends, which lost 3 bases and 4 bases, there was a span of 9 bases. Germline V gene sequence: CDR1 SGHAT, CDR2 FQNNGV. This CDR3 region has 13 residues. CDR3 residues: CASSFGVGTEAFF. In nucleotides, the CDR3 is TGTGCCAGCAGCTTTGGGGTCGGCACTGAAGCTTTCTTT.

The CDR3 region is CASSLDQGQPQHF. For the CDR3, the DNA is TGTGCCAGCTCACTTGACCAGGGGCAGCCCCAGCATTTT. This rearrangement joins TRBV18 to TRBJ1-5, with D maybe TRBD1 (6 bases). CDR1 and CDR2 (germline): KGHSH, LQKENI. Deletions cut 4 bases from V and 7 bases from J, with 11 bases between. This CDR3 contains 13 residues.

This clonotype occurred a few times. The chain uses TRBV5-1 and TRBJ2-1; TRBD2 matches at 13 bases. Trimming cost V 0 bases and J 6 bases; bases outside gene matches: 6. Germline CDR1 reads SGHRS; CDR2 reads YFSETQ. The CDR3 contains 17 residues. CDR3 nucleotides: TGCGCCAGCAGCTTGGCGCCAACTAGCGGGAGGGCCAATGAGCAGTTCTTC. This translates into CASSLAPTSGRANEQFF.

This clonotype has only a few counts. The chain carries TRBV3-1 and TRBJ2-3, with no clear D. CDR1 is LGHDT, CDR2 YNNKEL, per germline (reference sequence). The CDR3 sequence is 15 residues long. Trimming removed 0 bases at V and 4 bases at J, with 11 bases between. The CDR3 protein is CASSQDEFHADTQYF. The DNA of the CDR3 is TGTGCCAGCAGCCAAGATGAGTTTCACGCAGATACGCAGTATTTT.

As for this clonotype: One end of the junction is discordant with germline, which a read error may explain. This chain joins TRBV4-3 and TRBJ1-2, with TRBD1 as a possible D gene (6 bases). The CDR3 has 14 residues. The germline V gene has CDR1 LGHNA and CDR2 YSLEER. The CDR3 here is CASSKDRTDYGYTF. The CDR3 DNA reads as TGCGCCAGCAGCAAAGACAGGACCGACTATGGCTACACCTTC.

This clonotype has more than one count but fewer than ten. The chain links TRBV7-9 to TRBJ1-2; no clear D gene. This CDR3 region has 11 residues. The germline CDR1 and CDR2 sequences are SEHNR and FQNEAQ (reference sequence). V shed 1 base and J shed 7 bases, with 4 bases lying between them. As DNA, the CDR3 is TGTGCCAGCAGCTTAGATGCTGGCTACACCTTC. Protein sequence: CASSLDAGYTF.

This clonotype was detected only once. The gene calls are TRBV24-1 and TRBJ2-7, with D perhaps given as TRBD1 or TRBD2 (5 bases each). Trimming left V 4 bases short and J 9 bases short, with 18 bases between. The CDR3 has 14 residues. Germline V CDR1 and CDR2: KGHDR, SFDVKD. The DNA for the CDR3 is TGTGCCACCAGTGACTTCGGACACGTAGAGGGGCAGTACTTC. Its protein product is CATSDFGHVEGQYF.

The sample holds one count of this clonotype. The V call is TRBV10-3, the J call TRBJ1-5; D gene uncertain. The CDR3 has 15 amino acids. The V gene lost 4 bases and the J gene lost 0 bases, with 10 bases spanning the gap. Germline V gene lookup returns CDR1 ENHRY and CDR2 SYGVKD. The CDR3 spells CAISVSEDSNQPQHF. The CDR3 DNA sequence: TGTGCCATCAGTGTTTCAGAGGATAGCAATCAGCCCCAGCATTTT.

This clonotype was counted a few times. The chain is built from TRBV5-1 and TRBJ2-7, with TRBD2 matching over 10 bases. J was trimmed by 0 bases and V by 5 bases; bases with no gene match: 5. Germline V gene data show CDR1 as SGHRS and CDR2 as YFSETQ. This CDR3 spans 15 amino acids. CDR3: CASSSTSGISYEQYF. DNA of the CDR3: TGCGCCAGCAGTTCCACTAGCGGGATCTCCTACGAGCAGTACTTC.

This clonotype was observed a handful of times. The gene calls are TRBV2 and TRBJ1-2, with D uncertain. There are 13 residues in the CDR3. CDR1 SNHLY and CDR2 FYNNEI come from the germline V gene. V lost 1 base to trimming and J lost 5 bases, with 8 bases between them. The CDR3 loop is CASSEETPYGYTF. CDR3 DNA sequence: TGTGCCAGCAGTGAAGAAACACCTTATGGCTACACCTTC. Filled out from reference TRBV2 and TRBJ1-2, the complete variable domain reads EPEVTQTPSHQVTQMGQEVILRCVPISNHLYFYWYRQILGQKVEFLVSFYNNEISEKSEIFDDQFSVERPDGSNFTLKIRSTKLEDSAMYFCASSEETPYGYTFGSGTRLTVV.

A remark on this clonotype: The junction does not match germline at one end; this may be a read error. J is TRBJ1-2 and V is TRBV6-5; 8 positions match TRBD1. The CDR3 consists of 13 residues. CDR1 and CDR2 (germline): MNHEY, SVGAGI. The CDR3 sequence: CAGSYLQGASYTF. The CDR3 DNA reads as TGTGCCGGCAGTTACTTGCAGGGGGCTAGCTACACCTTC.

In this sample, this clonotype turned up a few times. The V and J genes are TRBV6-2 or TRBV6-3 and TRBJ1-5; 8 positions agree with TRBD1. The germline V gene has CDR1 MNHEY and CDR2 SVGEGT. The J segment lost 5 bases and the V segment lost 7 bases, leaving 4 bases of the junction unmatched. The CDR3 sequence is 13 residues long. CDR3 sequence (DNA): TGTGCCAGCACCGGACAGGGCGATCAGCCCCAGCATTTT. Protein: CASTGQGDQPQHF.

The chain carries TRBV29-1 and TRBJ2-7, with D possibly TRBD1 on 5 matching bases. The CDR3 has 12 residues. V lost 3 bases, J lost 2 bases, and 8 bases lay in between. Per the germline V gene, CDR1 is SQVTM and CDR2 is ANQGSEA. The CDR3 DNA reads TGCAGCGTTGAGCAGGGTCCCTACGAGCAGTACTTC. It specifies CSVEQGPYEQYF.

The chain couples TRBV5-1 to TRBJ2-1; 11 bases are a match to TRBD2. Germline loops: CDR1 SGHRS, CDR2 YFSETQ. The length of the CDR3 is 15 residues. J lost 8 bases, V lost 0 bases, and 4 bases had no gene match. CDR3 sequence (DNA): TGCGCCAGCAGCTTGGATGGGACTAGCGGCGATGAGCAGTTCTTC. It specifies CASSLDGTSGDEQFF.

With regard to this clonotype: The junction departs from germline at one end; a sequencing error may be responsible. The chain carries TRBV4-3 and TRBJ2-3, with D tentatively TRBD2 (5 bases). The CDR3 is 14 residues long. From germline, CDR1 is LGHNA and CDR2 YSLEER. The DNA for the CDR3 is TGCACCAGCAGCCTCGGGAAGGTCCCAGATACGCAGTATTTT. This gives the protein CTSSLGKVPDTQYF.

The genes are TRBV7-9 and TRBJ2-3, with 8 positions matching TRBD2. Germline assignment: CDR1 SEHNR and CDR2 FQNEAQ (reference sequence). This CDR3 contains 17 residues. Trimming cost V 2 bases and J 0 bases; bases outside gene matches: 7. CDR3 nucleotide sequence: TGTGCCAGCAGCTTAACCGGACTAGCTCCTAGCACAGATACGCAGTATTTT. Its protein product is CASSLTGLAPSTDTQYF.

The chain joins TRBV9 to TRBJ2-7, with 12 nucleotides matching TRBD2. The ends lost 4 bases at V and 0 bases at J; junction bases unmatched: 5. There are 16 residues in the CDR3. In germline, CDR1 is SGDLS, CDR2 YYNGEE. The CDR3 DNA sequence: TGTGCCAGCAGCCCCGAGACTAGCGGGAGCTCCTACGAGCAGTACTTC. Residues: CASSPETSGSSYEQYF.

Only a few counts were recorded for this clonotype. The chain uses TRBV10-3 and TRBJ2-1; tentative D call: TRBD2 (5 bases). The V end was cut by 8 bases, the J end by 4 bases, with 15 bases between. This CDR3 is built from 14 residues. Germline assignment: CDR1 ENHRY and CDR2 SYGVKD. The CDR3 DNA is TGTGCCATCGGAGAGTTGGGCGGGTACAATGAGCAGTTCTTC. It yields the protein CAIGELGGYNEQFF.

The chain has TRBV29-1 and TRBJ1-1; 7 nucleotides line up with TRBD1. The CDR3 extends over 14 amino acids. CDR1 and CDR2 from the germline V gene are SQVTM and ANQGSEA. V was pared by 1 base and J by 2 bases, with 4 bases of the junction left unmatched. The DNA of the CDR3 is TGCAGCGTTGAAGTACAGGGGCCAAACACTGAAGCTTTCTTT. Translated, it gives CSVEVQGPNTEAFF.

The gene calls are TRBV19 and TRBJ1-1, with a tentative D call TRBD1 (5 bases). Per the germline V gene, CDR1 is LNHDA and CDR2 is SQIVND (reference sequence). This CDR3 is 12 amino acids long. V gave up 6 bases and J gave up 5 bases, with 10 bases separating them. The CDR3, as DNA: TGTGCCAGTAGGGCAGGGAGTACTGAAGCTTTCTTT. Protein: CASRAGSTEAFF.

CDR3 protein: CASSGLAGSNTGELFF. CDR3 bases: TGTGCCAGCAGTGGACTAGCGGGGTCGAACACCGGGGAGCTGTTTTTT. The chain uses TRBV6-6 and TRBJ2-2, with 12 bases that match TRBD2. CDR3 size: 16 residues. Germline CDR1 is MNHNY and CDR2 is SVGAGI (reference sequence). V dropped 5 bases and J dropped 0; count of bases not matched to a gene: 1.